The TCR beta chain described here comes from a study of shared clonotypes between healthy human individuals. Overall study results and limits: Sequencing depth was predicted to influence how clonotypes are shared among donors. Compared with clonotypes that all four donors shared, non-shared clonotypes had lower generation probabilities.

Trimming at V came to 1 base and at J to 2 bases, leaving 5 bases not matched to a gene. Germline V lookup: CDR1 LGHNA, CDR2 YNFKEQ. The length of the CDR3 is 16 residues. When replicate PCRs were run on sorted subsets, they used 150 to 250 ng DNA, 28,000 or so T cell genomes. Profiling relied on immunoSEQ multiplex PCR, and the TCRdb table lists in-frame clones only, not all of them. The sample lists some 1 million clones, about three quarters occurring once. As regards this clone: Its antigen remains unidentified.

The rearrangement uses TRBV4-2 and TRBJ2-3; 8 bases align to TRBD1. This TCR derives from a man between 18 and 35 years old in good health. Sequenced sample: memory CD4+ T cells sorted from blood. Subset in this sample: CD45RA-negative fraction. The CDR3 DNA reads as TGTGCCAGCAGCCAAGTTTTGGACAGGGCCACAGATACGCAGTATTTT. Protein: CASSQVLDRATDTQYF.